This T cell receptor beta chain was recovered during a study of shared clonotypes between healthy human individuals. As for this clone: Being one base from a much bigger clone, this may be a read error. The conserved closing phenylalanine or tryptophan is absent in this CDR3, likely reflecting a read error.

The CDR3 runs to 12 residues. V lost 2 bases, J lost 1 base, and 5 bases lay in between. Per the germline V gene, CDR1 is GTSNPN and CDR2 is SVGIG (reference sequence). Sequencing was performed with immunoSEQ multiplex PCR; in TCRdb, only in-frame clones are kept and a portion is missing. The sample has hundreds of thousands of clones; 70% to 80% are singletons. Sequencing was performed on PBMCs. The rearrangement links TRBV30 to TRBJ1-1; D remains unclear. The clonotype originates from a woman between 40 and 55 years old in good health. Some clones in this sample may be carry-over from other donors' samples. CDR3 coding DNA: TGTGCCTGGAGTCGACAGAACACTGAAGCTTTCTCT. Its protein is CAWSRQNTEAFS.